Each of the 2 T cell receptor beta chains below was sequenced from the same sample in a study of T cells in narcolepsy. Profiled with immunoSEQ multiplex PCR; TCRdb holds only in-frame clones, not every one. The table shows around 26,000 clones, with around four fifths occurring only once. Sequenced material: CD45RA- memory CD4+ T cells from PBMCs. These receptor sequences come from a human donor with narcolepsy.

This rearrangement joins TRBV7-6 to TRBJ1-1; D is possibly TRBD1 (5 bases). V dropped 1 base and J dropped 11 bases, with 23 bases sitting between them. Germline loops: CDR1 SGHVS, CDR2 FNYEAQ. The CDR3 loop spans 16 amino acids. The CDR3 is CASSLELTGPKKRAFF. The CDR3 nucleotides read TGTGCCAGCAGCTTAGAGCTCACAGGCCCTAAGAAGAGGGCTTTCTTT.

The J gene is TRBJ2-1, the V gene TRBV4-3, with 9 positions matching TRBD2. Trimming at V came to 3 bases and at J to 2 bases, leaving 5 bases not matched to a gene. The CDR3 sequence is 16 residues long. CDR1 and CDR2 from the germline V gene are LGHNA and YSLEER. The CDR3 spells CASSQETSGPYNEQFF. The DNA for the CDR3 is TGCGCCAGCAGCCAGGAAACTAGCGGGCCCTACAATGAGCAGTTCTTC.